The 29 T cell receptor beta chains given below trace back to one sample, sequenced in a study of cytomegalovirus exposure and HLA in healthy donors. It was with 60 Vbeta and 13 Jbeta primers that the PCR ran. Repertoires were generated with immunoSEQ multiplex PCR, while TCRdb's copy carries only in-frame clones and drops some. The table records approximately 160,000 clones, roughly 65% of them present only once. Sequencing was carried out using PBMCs. The source is a woman aged 18-29 years in good health and CMV-seropositive.

The rearrangement joins TRBV7-9 to TRBJ1-4; possibly TRBD1 for D (6 bases). CDR1 is SEHNR, CDR2 FQNEAQ, per germline (reference sequence). Trimming cost V 4 bases and J 8 bases, with 17 bases left between them. The CDR3 is 15 residues long. The DNA of the CDR3 is TGTGCCAGCAGCTCCGGGGGCCCGGGAGGGGAAAAACTGTTTTTT. Encoded protein: CASSSGGPGGEKLFF.

This clone has a single count. The J gene is TRBJ1-1, the V gene TRBV4-3, with 7 bases lining up with TRBD1. With 0 bases clipped from V and 1 base from J, the junction kept 2 bases outside the gene matches. Germline V gives CDR1 LGHNA, CDR2 YSLEER. The CDR3 contains 15 residues. CDR3 residues: CASSQDQGENTEAFF. The CDR3 nucleotides are TGCGCCAGCAGCCAAGACCAGGGGGAGAACACTGAAGCTTTCTTT.

The chain couples TRBV30 to TRBJ2-3, with D unresolved. Germline loops: CDR1 GTSNPN, CDR2 SVGIG (reference sequence). Deletions cut 1 base from V and 6 bases from J, with 5 bases between. The CDR3 has 11 amino acids. This CDR3 reads CAWSARDTQYF. The CDR3 DNA follows: TGTGCCTGGAGTGCGAGGGATACGCAGTATTTT.

As regards this clone: Other nucleotide sequences from this sample produce the same CDR3. The CDR3 sequence is CASSRDRDNQPQHF. As DNA, the CDR3 is TGTGCCAGCAGCCGGGACAGGGATAATCAGCCCCAGCATTTT. V gene TRBV27 combines with J gene TRBJ1-5, with TRBD1 matching over 9 bases. The J segment lost 4 bases and the V segment lost 6 bases, leaving 4 bases of the junction unmatched. The CDR3 is 14 amino acids. Germline loops: CDR1 MNHEY, CDR2 SMNVEV (reference sequence).

In DNA, the CDR3 is TGTGCCAGCAGCCCAACGGGACAGAACTATGGCTACACCTTC. It yields the protein CASSPTGQNYGYTF. The chain has TRBV7-6 and TRBJ1-2; 7 bases match TRBD1. This CDR3 spans 14 amino acids. With 5 bases clipped from V and 2 bases from J, the junction kept 5 bases outside the gene matches. The germline V gene encodes CDR1 SGHVS and CDR2 FNYEAQ.

V gene TRBV28 combines with J gene TRBJ2-1, with TRBD1 matching 9 bases. The CDR3 covers 14 residues. Germline lookup yields CDR1 MDHEN and CDR2 SYDVKM. V lost 7 bases, J lost 12 bases, and 13 bases stayed unmatched. The CDR3 nucleotides read TGTGCCAGCATGGACAGGGGAACCTCCGGGGCGCAGTTCTTC. This encodes CASMDRGTSGAQFF.

The chain's CDR3 is CASSVQGPGELFF. The CDR3 DNA follows: TGTGCCAGCAGCGTCCAGGGTCCCGGGGAGCTGTTTTTT. The chain combines TRBV9 with TRBJ2-2; TRBD1 is a possible D gene (5 bases). The CDR3 is 13 amino acids. From germline, CDR1 is SGDLS and CDR2 YYNGEE. V gave up 2 bases and J gave up 6 bases, with 8 bases separating them.

This clone was seen a single time. V is TRBV25-1 and J is TRBJ1-2; 9 nucleotides match TRBD1. This CDR3 comprises 15 residues. Per germline, CDR1 MGHDK and CDR2 SYGVNS. The trim removed 9 bases at V and 4 bases at J, leaving 12 bases unmatched. The CDR3 loop is CASGESGQGVYGYTF. The CDR3 nucleotides read TGTGCCAGTGGGGAATCGGGACAGGGAGTCTATGGCTACACCTTC.

The chain links TRBV15 to TRBJ2-7, with TRBD1 matching over 11 bases. Germline lookup yields CDR1 LNHNV and CDR2 YYDKDF (reference sequence). The CDR3 has 14 residues. Trimming cost V 8 bases and J 2 bases; bases outside gene matches: 5. This chain's CDR3 is CATCRDRGAYEQYF. CDR3 DNA sequence: TGTGCCACCTGCCGGGACAGGGGGGCCTACGAGCAGTACTTC.

V usage is TRBV11-3 and J usage is TRBJ2-1; 12 nucleotides line up with TRBD2. Per the germline V gene, CDR1 is SGHNT and CDR2 is YENEEA. CDR3 length: 15 amino acids. Unmatched junction bases numbered 6, after V lost 3 bases and J lost 9 bases. CDR3 sequence reads: CASSFGLAGGGEQFF. The CDR3 nucleotides are TGTGCCAGCAGCTTCGGGCTAGCGGGAGGGGGTGAGCAGTTCTTC.

Only one count was recorded for this clone. This chain connects TRBV5-1 to TRBJ2-3; 8 nucleotides line up with TRBD2. Looked up from germline, CDR1 is SGHRS and CDR2 is YFSETQ. The junction had 12 bases not matched to a gene; V was cut back by 4 bases and J by 2 bases. The CDR3 totals 17 residues. CDR3 in amino acids: CASSLGDAGGNTDTQYF. The CDR3 DNA follows: TGCGCCAGCAGCCTGGGGGACGCGGGAGGCAACACAGATACGCAGTATTTT.

The chain is built from TRBV29-1 and TRBJ2-1; D is perhaps TRBD2 (5 bases). Trimming took off 2 bases at V and 7 bases at J, with 15 bases between the two ends. This CDR3 spans 14 amino acids. Germline V gene lookup returns CDR1 SQVTM and CDR2 ANQGSEA. CDR3 DNA sequence: TGCAGCGTTGAAATGTTAGGAGGCCGAAATGAGCAGTTCTTC. Protein: CSVEMLGGRNEQFF.

The genes are TRBV11-2 and TRBJ1-3; D gene uncertain. The germline CDR1 and CDR2 sequences are SGHAT and FQNNGV. Trimming pared 1 base from V and 2 bases from J, leaving 12 bases between. This CDR3 is 16 amino acids long. CDR3 loop: CASSLGQSLTGNTIYF. The CDR3 nucleotides read TGTGCCAGCAGCTTAGGGCAGTCATTGACTGGAAACACCATATATTTT.

The genes are TRBV4-2 and TRBJ2-1, with D possibly being TRBD2 (6 bases). Trimming left V 1 base short and J 2 bases short, with 12 bases between. CDR1 LGHNA and CDR2 YNFKEQ come from the germline V gene. CDR3 size: 16 residues. The CDR3 coding sequence is TGTGCCAGCAGCCAAGTCGCTAGCGTCCCCTACAATGAGCAGTTCTTC. This codes for CASSQVASVPYNEQFF.

The rearrangement uses TRBV6-6 and TRBJ1-6, with 9 positions matching TRBD1. V shed 7 bases and J 6 bases; nucleotides not matched to a gene: 7. Germline CDR1 MNHNY, CDR2 SVGAGI (reference sequence). The CDR3 covers 15 residues. The CDR3 DNA reads TGTGCCAGCACCCCTAGGGACAGGGTTAATTCACCCCTCCACTTT. It specifies CASTPRDRVNSPLHF.

Points on this clone: A junction end diverges from the germline sequence, so it may reflect a read error. The same CDR3 can be traced to other DNA sequences in this sample. V and J are TRBV4-1 and TRBJ2-7; D remains ambiguous. CDR1 is MGHRA, CDR2 YSYEKL, per germline. The length of the CDR3 is 14 residues. The CDR3 DNA sequence: TGCGCCAGTAGCCATCCCCTGTACACCTACGAGCAGTACTTC. Translating gives CASSHPLYTYEQYF.

To note about this clone: Compared with germline, one end of the junction differs, possibly owing to a read error. This rearrangement joins TRBV27 to TRBJ2-7; D ambiguous. The CDR3 covers 10 residues. Germline assignment: CDR1 MNHEY and CDR2 SMNVEV (reference sequence). The CDR3 sequence: CASSLLTAGF. The CDR3 DNA reads TGTGCCAGCAGTTTATTAACCGCAGGCTTC.

This clone was seen a handful of times. The V call is TRBV11-2, the J call TRBJ2-7; 8 bases agree with TRBD2. V gave up 2 bases and J gave up 1 base; unmatched junction bases: 7. The CDR3 length is 16 residues. Germline V CDR1 and CDR2: SGHAT, FQNNGV. The CDR3 protein is CASSLQAGGVSYEQYF. In DNA form, the CDR3 reads TGTGCCAGCAGCTTACAGGCGGGAGGTGTTTCCTACGAGCAGTACTTC.

The rearrangement uses TRBV11-2 and TRBJ1-4; possibly TRBD1 for D (6 bases). Trimming cost V 5 bases and J 0 bases, with 7 bases left between them. There are 14 residues in the CDR3. Germline-derived CDR1 and CDR2 are SGHAT and FQNNGV. This chain's CDR3 is CASSRTATNEKLFF. For the CDR3, the DNA is TGTGCCAGCAGCCGGACAGCAACTAATGAAAAACTGTTTTTT.

V usage is TRBV7-9 and J usage is TRBJ1-2, with 7 bases matching TRBD1. The CDR3 contains 15 residues. With V trimmed by 5 bases and J by 4 bases, 10 bases remained unmatched. CDR1 SEHNR and CDR2 FQNEAQ come from the germline V gene (reference sequence). CDR3 in amino acids: CASSQRDSPTYGYTF. The CDR3 DNA is TGTGCCAGCAGCCAAAGGGACAGCCCGACCTATGGCTACACCTTC.

The chain uses TRBV5-1 and TRBJ1-2; D remains ambiguous. Trimming removed 4 bases from V and 9 bases from J, with 16 bases in between. Germline CDR1 reads SGHRS; CDR2 reads YFSETQ. CDR3 size: 13 residues. Here the CDR3 DNA reads TGCGCCAGCAGCCGAGGGCGGGGTGATCGCTACACCTTC. Its translation: CASSRGRGDRYTF.

The V and J genes are TRBV19 and TRBJ2-2, with 10 bases lining up with TRBD2. With V trimmed by 5 bases and J by 4 bases, 7 bases remained unmatched. CDR1 and CDR2 from the germline V gene are LNHDA and SQIVND (reference sequence). The CDR3 totals 16 residues. CDR3 DNA: TGTGCCAGTAGTTTCCTAGCGGGGGAGTTCACCGGGGAGCTGTTTTTT. Its translation: CASSFLAGEFTGELFF.

CDR3 DNA sequence: TGTGCCTCACAATCTTACAATGAGCAGTTCTTC. Amino acid sequence: CASQSYNEQFF. The chain carries TRBV30 and TRBJ2-1, with D hard to call. The CDR3 has 11 residues. Germline lookup yields CDR1 GTSNPN and CDR2 SVGIG (reference sequence). V was clipped by 7 bases and J by 4 bases, with 8 bases between them.

This chain joins TRBV30 and TRBJ2-3, with a possible D match to TRBD2 (6 bases). The CDR3 has 14 residues. V lost 8 bases to trimming and J lost 4 bases, with 19 bases between them. CDR1 and CDR2 from the germline V gene are GTSNPN and SVGIG (reference sequence). CDR3 in DNA: TGTGCCGTAGTACTCGGTGGGACTTCAGATACGCAGTATTTT. It yields the protein CAVVLGGTSDTQYF. Variable domain in full (rest from reference TRBV30 and TRBJ2-3): SQTIHQWPATLVQPVGSPLSLECTVEGTSNPNLYWYRQAAGRGLQLLFYSVGIGQISSEVPQNLSASRPQDRQFILSSKKLLLSDSGFYLCAVVLGGTSDTQYFGPGTRLTVL.

V and J are TRBV2 and TRBJ1-1; D not resolved. Germline loops: CDR1 SNHLY, CDR2 FYNNEI. V lost 4 bases, J lost 6 bases, and 9 bases lay in between. The CDR3 runs to 12 residues. This CDR3 is CASSAGLAEAFF. For the CDR3, the DNA is TGTGCCAGCAGTGCGGGTCTTGCTGAAGCTTTCTTT.

V is TRBV30 and J is TRBJ1-5, with TRBD1 matching 9 bases. Germline values: CDR1 GTSNPN, CDR2 SVGIG (reference sequence). The CDR3 loop spans 13 amino acids. The V and J ends lost 5 bases and 7 bases, in that order; junction bases with no gene match: 6. Here the CDR3 DNA reads TGTGCCTGGGGGACAGGGCAACGACAGCCCCAGCATTTT. Amino acid sequence: CAWGTGQRQPQHF.

The rearrangement joins TRBV7-8 to TRBJ2-6; 7 nucleotides line up with TRBD1. This CDR3 has 18 amino acids. V was clipped by 5 bases and J by 0 bases; unmatched bases: 10. Germline CDR1 reads SGHVS; CDR2 reads FQNEAQ. The CDR3, as DNA: TGTGCCAGCAGCCCCATCGGGACAGTTCTCTCTGGGGCCAACGTCCTGACTTTC. Protein product: CASSPIGTVLSGANVLTF.

The gene calls are TRBV7-3 and TRBJ1-1; unclear D gene. The V end was cut by 5 bases, the J end by 4 bases, with 11 bases between. CDR1 SGHTA and CDR2 FQGTGA come from the germline V gene. The CDR3 length is 13 residues. In DNA, the CDR3 is TGTGCCAGCAGCCCGGGGTGGGGCACTGAAGCTTTCTTT. It specifies CASSPGWGTEAFF.

The chain employs TRBV29-1 and TRBJ2-5, with a weak D call TRBD1 (6 bases). TRBJ2-7 matches the DNA end more closely, so the J call is doubtful. Germline loops: CDR1 SQVTM, CDR2 ANQGSEA. There are 14 residues in the CDR3. The CDR3 protein is CSVSGVSSSYEQYF. In DNA form, the CDR3 reads TGCAGCGTTTCAGGGGTCTCGAGCTCCTACGAGCAGTACTTC.